This T cell receptor (beta chain) derives from a study of blood T cell repertoires in COVID-19. Overall study: The United States, Italy and Spain supplied acute and convalescent COVID-19 samples. From T cells, B-cell-depleted T cells, or PBMCs came the material, which was cDNA or gDNA.

As originally analysed: Reference gene primers were amplified, and this amplification served to estimate nucleated cell counts. Libraries were prepared by immunoSEQ multiplex PCR; TCRdb keeps only in-frame clonotypes and omits some of them. The V and J calls and clone size come from that table; D and trimming were worked out from the DNA. Of about 180,000 clones detected, around 85% appear once; the ten largest clones hold 2.5% to 3.5%. The CDR3 contains 18 residues. With 5 bases clipped from V and 2 bases from J, the junction kept 12 bases outside the gene matches. From germline, CDR1 is MNHEY and CDR2 SMNVEV (reference sequence).

The clonotype was recovered from a man aged 60 to 75 with acute or convalescent COVID-19. Sequencing was done on a sample of peripheral blood. The chain is built from TRBV27 and TRBJ2-2; 9 bases align to TRBD2. CDR3 bases: TGTGCCAGCAGTCCCGGGGCAAGAGCGGGAGGAAACACCGGGGAGCTGTTTTTT. Translated: CASSPGARAGGNTGELFF.